One sample yielded the 18 T cell receptor beta chains listed below, sequenced in a study of long-term antiretroviral therapy in people with HIV. The libraries were made with immunoSEQ v3.0 at survey level. Clones were sequenced by immunoSEQ multiplex PCR, and TCRdb holds only the in-frame ones, with some missing. The table has fewer than 40,000 clones, roughly 79% seen once. This sample comprised unsorted PBMCs, obtained 3.1 years after starting antiretroviral therapy. These receptors originate from a woman aged 45-59 years with HIV.

The rearrangement joins TRBV27 to TRBJ2-1; D gene unclear. The CDR3 loop spans 13 amino acids. CDR1 and CDR2 (germline): MNHEY, SMNVEV (reference sequence). V gave up 3 bases and J gave up 6 bases, with 9 bases separating them. Here the CDR3 DNA reads TGTGCCAGCAGTTTCGGTAACTTCAATGAGCAGTTCTTC. This codes for CASSFGNFNEQFF.

The chain carries TRBV30 and TRBJ1-5; TRBD1 agrees at 10 bases. V lost 5 bases and J lost 4; bases outside the gene matches: 8. Germline lookup yields CDR1 GTSNPN and CDR2 SVGIG (reference sequence). The CDR3 runs to 15 residues. The CDR3 reads CAWARQGALNQPQHF. CDR3 bases: TGTGCCTGGGCCAGACAGGGGGCATTAAATCAGCCCCAGCATTTT.

J is TRBJ2-7 and V is TRBV6-5; D unresolved. CDR1 and CDR2 from the germline V gene are MNHEY and SVGAGI. CDR3 length: 13 amino acids. The V gene lost 2 bases and the J gene lost 3 bases, with 8 bases spanning the gap. CDR3 in amino acids: CASSYGQNYEQYV. CDR3 coding DNA: TGTGCCAGCAGTTACGGGCAGAACTACGAGCAGTACGTC.

The chain has TRBV5-6 and TRBJ2-7, with 10 positions matching TRBD1. Trimming took 4 bases from V and 6 from J; bases not matched to a gene: 7. This CDR3 comprises 14 residues. Germline V gene lookup returns CDR1 SGHDT and CDR2 YYEEEE. The CDR3 DNA sequence: TGTGCCAGCAGCCTAAGACAGGGGGCAGTCGAGCAGTACTTC. Protein: CASSLRQGAVEQYF.

This chain links TRBV18 with TRBJ2-7; 11 bases match TRBD2. V was clipped by 3 bases and J by 0 bases; unmatched bases: 4. The CDR3 runs 16 residues. Germline V lookup: CDR1 KGHSH, CDR2 LQKENI. The CDR3 DNA reads as TGTGCCAGCTCACCCCCTAGCGGGGGGCTCTCCTACGAGCAGTACTTC. This translates into CASSPPSGGLSYEQYF.

The chain is built from TRBV19 and TRBJ2-1, with 7 nucleotides matching TRBD1. Germline CDR1 is LNHDA and CDR2 is SQIVND (reference sequence). This CDR3 has 13 residues. Trimming removed 7 bases from V and 10 bases from J; junction bases left unmatched: 10. CDR3 DNA sequence: TGTGCCAGTAACGACATTAACAGGGGCGAGCAGTTCTTC. It yields the protein CASNDINRGEQFF. Looking up the rest from reference TRBV19 and TRBJ2-1 gives the full variable domain: DGGITQSPKYLFRKEGQNVTLSCEQNLNHDAMYWYRQDPGQGLRLIYYSQIVNDFQKGDIAEGYSVSREKKESFPLTVTSAQKNPTAFYLCASNDINRGEQFFGPGTRLTVL.

The chain joins TRBV7-3 to TRBJ1-6; D gene uncertain. This CDR3 spans 13 amino acids. CDR1 is SGHTA, CDR2 FQGTGA, per germline. Deletions cut 3 bases from V and 10 bases from J, with 10 bases between. The DNA for the CDR3 is TGTGCCAGCAGCTTGAGTCCGGGGTCACCCCTCCACTTT. Its translation is CASSLSPGSPLHF.

Note on this clone: The same CDR3 arises from other DNA sequences in this sample as well. V usage is TRBV5-1 and J usage is TRBJ2-3, with a weak D call TRBD1 (5 bases). Between the trimmed V and J ends, which lost 0 bases and 1 base, there was a span of 9 bases. There are 15 residues in the CDR3. CDR1 and CDR2 from the germline V gene are SGHRS and YFSETQ. CDR3 amino acids: CASSLGGSGTDTQYF. The CDR3 DNA is TGCGCCAGCAGCTTGGGGGGCTCCGGCACAGATACGCAGTATTTT.

V gene TRBV27 combines with J gene TRBJ1-1; a weak D match, TRBD1 (6 bases). Germline V gene lookup returns CDR1 MNHEY and CDR2 SMNVEV (reference sequence). Trimming removed 4 bases at V and 0 bases at J, with 9 bases between. The CDR3 is 14 residues long. The DNA for the CDR3 is TGTGCCAGCAGTTCCGGACAGATGAACACTGAAGCTTTCTTT. Its protein product is CASSSGQMNTEAFF.

The CDR3 nucleotides are TGTGCCAGCAGCCATACCGACACAGATACGCAGTATTTT. Translating gives CASSHTDTDTQYF. V gene TRBV7-9 combines with J gene TRBJ2-3; D gene uncertain. The length of the CDR3 is 13 residues. Between the trimmed V and J ends, which lost 5 bases and 2 bases, there was a span of 8 bases. Looked up from germline, CDR1 is SEHNR and CDR2 is FQNEAQ (reference sequence).

This clone was counted once. The chain combines TRBV2 with TRBJ1-3; 10 bases align to TRBD1. This CDR3 has 14 residues. J was trimmed by 2 bases and V by 9 bases; bases with no gene match: 4. Germline CDR1 and CDR2: SNHLY and FYNNEI. The CDR3 reads CARTTGGPGNTIYF. In DNA, the CDR3 is TGTGCCAGGACGACAGGGGGCCCTGGAAACACCATATATTTT. The whole variable domain, remainder taken from reference TRBV2 and TRBJ1-3, is EPEVTQTPSHQVTQMGQEVILRCVPISNHLYFYWYRQILGQKVEFLVSFYNNEISEKSEIFDDQFSVERPDGSNFTLKIRSTKLEDSAMYFCARTTGGPGNTIYFGEGSWLTVV.

The chain has TRBV23-1 and TRBJ2-7, with D possibly matching TRBD1 (6 bases). TRBV23-1 is reported as an ORF; its role is uncertain. There are 14 residues in the CDR3. V dropped 7 bases and J dropped 1 base, with 14 bases sitting between them. CDR3 protein: CASTIQGPSYEQYV. CDR3 coding DNA: TGCGCCAGCACCATACAGGGCCCTTCCTACGAGCAGTACGTC.

The DNA for the CDR3 is TGCAGCGTTCTAAGGGGGGGGGCTCAAGAGACCCAGTACTTC. Translating gives CSVLRGGAQETQYF. V gene TRBV29-1 combines with J gene TRBJ2-5, with TRBD2 as a possible D gene (7 bases). The CDR3 has 14 residues. Trimming took off 5 bases at V and 2 bases at J, with 15 bases between the two ends. From germline, CDR1 is SQVTM and CDR2 ANQGSEA.

The gene calls are TRBV14 and TRBJ2-5, with 11 bases identical to TRBD1. The CDR3 has 16 residues. Germline V gene lookup returns CDR1 SGHDN and CDR2 FVKESK. Unmatched junction bases numbered 9, after V lost 3 bases and J lost 6 bases. CDR3 sequence (DNA): TGTGCCAGCAGCCAGTATCCCGGGACAGGGGGGCAGACCCAGTACTTC. Its translation is CASSQYPGTGGQTQYF.

The V call is TRBV7-3, the J call TRBJ2-3, with D tentatively TRBD2 (6 bases). Deletions cut 6 bases from V and 2 bases from J, with 18 bases between. Germline values: CDR1 SGHTA, CDR2 FQGTGA. The CDR3 is 16 amino acids. The CDR3 DNA reads as TGTGCCAGCAGTGAGTCACGGGGGACCGCCACAGATACGCAGTATTTT. Translation: CASSESRGTATDTQYF.

This clone was counted a few times. The V and J genes are TRBV5-4 and TRBJ2-2, with 8 nucleotides matching TRBD1. From germline, CDR1 is SGHNT and CDR2 YYREEE (reference sequence). CDR3 size: 15 residues. With V trimmed by 4 bases and J by 5 bases, 7 bases remained unmatched. The chain's CDR3 is CASSRGQAETGELFF. CDR3 nucleotide sequence: TGTGCCAGCAGCCGGGGACAGGCGGAAACCGGGGAGCTGTTTTTT.

This clone was counted once. CDR3 residues: CASGSEQGSTLEEQYF. CDR3 sequence (DNA): TGCGCCAGCGGCTCGGAACAGGGATCCACCTTGGAGGAGCAGTACTTC. This chain connects TRBV5-1 to TRBJ2-7; D might be TRBD1 (6 bases). In germline, CDR1 is SGHRS, CDR2 YFSETQ. The V and J ends lost 7 bases and 7 bases respectively, with 27 bases between them. CDR3 size: 16 residues. Full variable domain (remainder filled in from reference TRBV5-1 and TRBJ2-7): KAGVTQTPRYLIKTRGQQVTLSCSPISGHRSVSWYQQTPGQGLQFLFEYFSETQRNKGNFPGRFSGRQFSNSRSEMNVSTLELGDSALYLCASGSEQGSTLEEQYFGPGTRLTVT.

This clone was detected only a few times. This chain links TRBV27 with TRBJ2-3; no firm D call. The CDR3 contains 14 residues. Germline CDR1 is MNHEY and CDR2 is SMNVEV (reference sequence). With 0 bases removed from V and 2 bases from J, the gap between germline ends came to 6 bases. CDR3 amino acids: CASSLSPNTDTQYF. Here the CDR3 DNA reads TGTGCCAGCAGTTTATCGCCCAACACAGATACGCAGTATTTT.